These T cell receptor beta chains were read from a single sample in a study of regulatory T cells in long-lasting Graves disease. TCRdb called the multiplex PCR reads again in MiXCR, with one record for every CDR3 protein. The sample yields roughly 700,000 distinct CDR3 sequences, around 30% seen once. The source was peripheral blood mononuclear cells (PBMCs), collected when the disease was refractory, from a patient treated with antithyroid drugs. The receptors derive from a female donor with Graves disease. CDR3s include the opening cysteine and the closing phenylalanine or tryptophan. Fields, in order: CDR3 length, D gene, clone size, V gene, J gene, CDR3 protein, CDR3 DNA. A D gene is named only where the DNA matches it firmly. The size of a clone is reported for some rows only, either as once, few or many, or as a class for expanded clones.

cdr3_length: 12; d_call: NA; clone_size: many; v_call: TRBV12-3/TRBV12-4; j_call: TRBJ1-1; cdr3_aa: CASSKDTREAFF; cdr3_nt: TGTGCCAGCAGTAAGGACACCCGTGAAGCTTTCTTT
cdr3_length: 14; d_call: NA; clone_size: few; v_call: TRBV19; j_call: TRBJ1-1; cdr3_aa: CASSGPLRATEAFF; cdr3_nt: TGTGCCAGTAGTGGACCTCTGCGGGCCACTGAAGCTTTCTTT
cdr3_length: 13; d_call: TRBD1; clone_size: NA; v_call: TRBV19; j_call: TRBJ1-2; cdr3_aa: CASSDRGRRGYTF; cdr3_nt: TGTGCCAGTAGCGACAGGGGAAGACGGGGCTACACCTTC
cdr3_length: 10; d_call: NA; clone_size: many; v_call: TRBV2; j_call: TRBJ2-7; cdr3_aa: CASGPYEQYF; cdr3_nt: TGTGCCAGCGGGCCCTACGAGCAGTACTTC
cdr3_length: 17; d_call: NA; clone_size: once; v_call: TRBV5-1; j_call: TRBJ1-4; cdr3_aa: CANSPRGGRATNEKLFF; cdr3_nt: TGCGCCAACAGTCCCAGAGGGGGGAGAGCAACTAATGAAAAACTGTTTTTT
cdr3_length: 16; d_call: NA; clone_size: NA; v_call: TRBV2; j_call: TRBJ2-7; cdr3_aa: CASRVRDTGIGYEQYF; cdr3_nt: TGTGCCAGCAGAGTCCGGGACACCGGAATTGGATACGAGCAGTACTTC
cdr3_length: 13; d_call: NA; clone_size: NA; v_call: TRBV6-2/TRBV6-3; j_call: TRBJ1-1; cdr3_aa: CASSTTKNTEAFF; cdr3_nt: TGTGCCAGCAGTACTACAAAGAACACTGAAGCTTTCTTT
cdr3_length: 15; d_call: NA; clone_size: few; v_call: TRBV7-3; j_call: TRBJ2-2; cdr3_aa: CASSKGRGGFGELFF; cdr3_nt: TGTGCCAGCAGCAAAGGGAGGGGGGGCTTCGGGGAGCTGTTTTTT
cdr3_length: 17; d_call: TRBD1; clone_size: few; v_call: TRBV5-4; j_call: TRBJ1-1; cdr3_aa: CASSLDRDRARYTEAFF; cdr3_nt: TGTGCCAGCAGCTTGGACCGGGACAGGGCCAGATACACTGAAGCTTTCTTT
cdr3_length: 15; d_call: TRBD1; clone_size: few; v_call: TRBV6-1; j_call: TRBJ1-2; cdr3_aa: CASKEPGGVNYGYTF; cdr3_nt: TGTGCCAGCAAGGAACCAGGGGGCGTTAACTATGGCTACACCTTC
cdr3_length: 14; d_call: TRBD1; clone_size: few; v_call: TRBV19; j_call: TRBJ1-5; cdr3_aa: CASNQGQLGQPQHF; cdr3_nt: TGTGCCAGTAACCAGGGACAGCTGGGCCAGCCCCAGCATTTT
cdr3_length: 13; d_call: NA; clone_size: few; v_call: TRBV7-2; j_call: TRBJ2-2; cdr3_aa: CASSSRVAGELFF; cdr3_nt: TGTGCCAGCAGCTCAAGGGTTGCCGGGGAGCTGTTTTTT
cdr3_length: 14; d_call: NA; clone_size: NA; v_call: TRBV7-9; j_call: TRBJ2-7; cdr3_aa: CASSASLSSYEQYF; cdr3_nt: TGTGCCAGCAGCGCCAGCCTAAGCTCCTACGAGCAGTACTTC
cdr3_length: 17; d_call: TRBD1; clone_size: few; v_call: TRBV6-1; j_call: TRBJ1-1; cdr3_aa: CASSEAGNRQGAAEAFF; cdr3_nt: TGTGCCAGCAGTGAAGCGGGGAACAGGCAGGGGGCGGCTGAAGCTTTCTTT
cdr3_length: 13; d_call: NA; clone_size: NA; v_call: TRBV29-1; j_call: TRBJ1-5; cdr3_aa: CSVGTALNQPQHF; cdr3_nt: TGCAGCGTCGGAACAGCTCTCAATCAGCCCCAGCATTTT
cdr3_length: 15; d_call: NA; clone_size: few; v_call: TRBV12-3/TRBV12-4; j_call: TRBJ1-5; cdr3_aa: CASSEDTTLNQPQHF; cdr3_nt: TGTGCCAGCAGTGAGGACACCACCCTTAATCAGCCCCAGCATTTT
cdr3_length: 14; d_call: NA; clone_size: few; v_call: TRBV12-3/TRBV12-4; j_call: TRBJ1-3; cdr3_aa: CASSLESSGNTIYF; cdr3_nt: TGTGCCAGCAGTTTAGAAAGCTCTGGAAACACCATATATTTT
cdr3_length: 13; d_call: NA; clone_size: NA; v_call: TRBV20-1; j_call: TRBJ1-4; cdr3_aa: CSARDAGVEKLFF; cdr3_nt: TGCAGTGCTAGAGATGCAGGGGTCGAAAAACTGTTTTTT
cdr3_length: 11; d_call: NA; clone_size: NA; v_call: TRBV28; j_call: TRBJ1-3; cdr3_aa: CASSLRNTIYF; cdr3_nt: TGTGCCAGCAGTTTAAGGAACACCATATATTTT
cdr3_length: 12; d_call: NA; clone_size: NA; v_call: TRBV20-1; j_call: TRBJ1-2; cdr3_aa: CSASRNRDGYTF; cdr3_nt: TGCAGTGCTAGTCGGAACAGGGACGGCTACACCTTC
cdr3_length: 19; d_call: TRBD2; clone_size: NA; v_call: TRBV3-1; j_call: TRBJ2-5; cdr3_aa: CASSQEWELAGGSLKTQYF; cdr3_nt: TGTGCCAGCAGCCAAGAATGGGAACTAGCGGGAGGTAGTCTGAAGACCCAGTACTTC
cdr3_length: 15; d_call: NA; clone_size: few; v_call: TRBV5-1; j_call: TRBJ2-2; cdr3_aa: CASSLRGENTGELFF; cdr3_nt: TGCGCCAGCAGCTTGCGAGGGGAGAACACCGGGGAGCTGTTTTTT
cdr3_length: 12; d_call: NA; clone_size: many; v_call: TRBV20-1; j_call: TRBJ1-2; cdr3_aa: CSASTGMSGYTF; cdr3_nt: TGCAGTGCCTCGACAGGAATGAGTGGCTACACCTTC
cdr3_length: 14; d_call: TRBD1; clone_size: NA; v_call: TRBV5-6; j_call: TRBJ1-2; cdr3_aa: CASSYGQGASGYTF; cdr3_nt: TGTGCCAGCAGCTACGGACAGGGGGCTTCTGGCTACACCTTC
cdr3_length: 18; d_call: NA; clone_size: NA; v_call: TRBV18; j_call: TRBJ1-6; cdr3_aa: CASSPIGQKSSYNSPLHF; cdr3_nt: TGTGCCAGCTCACCAATTGGACAGAAGAGCTCCTATAATTCACCCCTCCACTTT
cdr3_length: 15; d_call: NA; clone_size: few; v_call: TRBV12-3/TRBV12-4; j_call: TRBJ1-3; cdr3_aa: CAEPARGTSGNTIYF; cdr3_nt: TGTGCCGAACCGGCCAGGGGCACCTCTGGAAACACCATATATTTT
cdr3_length: 15; d_call: NA; clone_size: NA; v_call: TRBV12-3/TRBV12-4; j_call: TRBJ2-2; cdr3_aa: CASSLSPNSGGELFF; cdr3_nt: TGTGCCAGCAGTTTATCCCCTAACTCCGGCGGGGAGCTGTTTTTT
cdr3_length: 12; d_call: NA; clone_size: NA; v_call: TRBV5-6; j_call: TRBJ2-5; cdr3_aa: CASSRPLSLQYF; cdr3_nt: TGTGCCAGCAGCCGACCCCTTAGCCTGCAGTACTTC
cdr3_length: 14; d_call: TRBD1; clone_size: NA; v_call: TRBV9; j_call: TRBJ1-4; cdr3_aa: CASSAGQGGEKLLF; cdr3_nt: TGTGCCAGCAGCGCCGGACAGGGGGGGGAAAAACTGCTTTTT
cdr3_length: 16; d_call: NA; clone_size: NA; v_call: TRBV12-3/TRBV12-4; j_call: TRBJ2-7; cdr3_aa: CASSMAVGDGVYEQYF; cdr3_nt: TGTGCCAGCAGCATGGCGGTGGGGGACGGAGTTTACGAGCAGTACTTC
cdr3_length: 16; d_call: TRBD2; clone_size: NA; v_call: TRBV20-1; j_call: TRBJ2-7; cdr3_aa: CSASGTSGRSSYEQYF; cdr3_nt: TGCAGTGCTTCCGGGACTAGCGGGAGGAGCTCCTACGAGCAGTACTTC
cdr3_length: 14; d_call: NA; clone_size: NA; v_call: TRBV28; j_call: TRBJ1-6; cdr3_aa: CASSDPGVNSPLHF; cdr3_nt: TGTGCCAGCAGCGACCCCGGGGTAAATTCACCCCTCCACTTT
cdr3_length: 17; d_call: NA; clone_size: few; v_call: TRBV7-6; j_call: TRBJ2-5; cdr3_aa: CASSLEVLARIRETQYF; cdr3_nt: TGTGCCAGCAGCTTAGAGGTTTTGGCAAGGATCCGCGAGACCCAGTACTTC
cdr3_length: 15; d_call: NA; clone_size: few; v_call: TRBV20-1; j_call: TRBJ1-4; cdr3_aa: CSARDKGTQNEKLFF; cdr3_nt: TGCAGTGCTAGAGATAAAGGGACGCAGAATGAAAAACTGTTTTTT
cdr3_length: 16; d_call: NA; clone_size: NA; v_call: TRBV19; j_call: TRBJ1-5; cdr3_aa: CASTDSGTPSNQPQHF; cdr3_nt: TGTGCCAGTACCGACTCCGGGACCCCTAGCAATCAGCCCCAGCATTTT
cdr3_length: 13; d_call: NA; clone_size: NA; v_call: TRBV20-1; j_call: TRBJ1-1; cdr3_aa: CSAPNGEHTEAFF; cdr3_nt: TGCAGTGCTCCCAACGGGGAGCACACTGAAGCTTTCTTT
cdr3_length: 12; d_call: NA; clone_size: NA; v_call: TRBV24-1; j_call: TRBJ1-1; cdr3_aa: CATSDSDSPAFF; cdr3_nt: TGTGCCACCAGTGACTCCGACAGTCCAGCTTTCTTT
cdr3_length: 14; d_call: NA; clone_size: few; v_call: TRBV2; j_call: TRBJ1-6; cdr3_aa: CASSEGREGSPLHF; cdr3_nt: TGTGCCAGCAGTGAAGGCAGGGAGGGCTCACCCCTCCACTTT
cdr3_length: 16; d_call: NA; clone_size: few; v_call: TRBV5-6; j_call: TRBJ1-4; cdr3_aa: CASKPHVRTLEEKLVF; cdr3_nt: TGTGCCAGCAAGCCTCACGTTCGGACCTTAGAAGAAAAACTGGTTTTT
cdr3_length: 12; d_call: TRBD1; clone_size: NA; v_call: TRBV20-1; j_call: TRBJ1-2; cdr3_aa: CSARDRGGGYTF; cdr3_nt: TGCAGTGCTAGAGACAGGGGGGGTGGCTACACCTTC
cdr3_length: 14; d_call: NA; clone_size: few; v_call: TRBV4-2; j_call: TRBJ1-2; cdr3_aa: CASSQVRGQDGYTF; cdr3_nt: TGTGCCAGCAGCCAAGTGCGGGGGCAGGATGGCTACACCTTC
cdr3_length: 14; d_call: NA; clone_size: NA; v_call: TRBV2; j_call: TRBJ1-4; cdr3_aa: CASSPARDNEKLFF; cdr3_nt: TGTGCCAGCAGCCCGGCCCGGGATAATGAAAAACTGTTTTTT
cdr3_length: 16; d_call: TRBD1; clone_size: few; v_call: TRBV5-1; j_call: TRBJ1-4; cdr3_aa: CASSANGQGNNEKLFF; cdr3_nt: TGCGCCAGCAGCGCCAATGGACAGGGAAATAATGAAAAACTGTTTTTT